The T cell receptor beta chain described here comes from a study of human T cells and chemical hapten exposure. Noted time point: pre-sensitization, week 0. Stated treatment: therapeutic diphenylcyclopropenone sensitization with weekly scalp DPC. Germline CDR1 reads MNHEY; CDR2 reads SVGEGT. The CDR3 totals 14 residues. V dropped 2 bases and J dropped 2 bases, with 9 bases sitting between them. TCRdb passed the RACE reads through MiXCR, listing each CDR3 protein once. The repertoire holds 62,000 or so distinct CDR3 sequences, with roughly 9.7% as singletons. This receptor was obtained from a woman in her forties or fifties with alopecia areata. Some clones in this sample may be carry-over from other donors' samples. Here the sequenced sample was whole blood, taken in connection with sensitization to the hapten diphenylcyclopropenone (DPC). The V and J genes are TRBV6-2 or TRBV6-3 and TRBJ2-5, with TRBD2 as a possible D gene (6 bases). CDR3 nucleotides: TGTGCCAGCAGTTACCCGAGCGGGCAAGAGACCCAGTACTTC. This encodes CASSYPSGQETQYF.